This T cell receptor beta chain originates from a study of blood T cell repertoires in COVID-19. Study summary: The United States, Italy and Spain provided the acute and convalescent COVID-19 samples. PBMCs, B-cell-depleted T cells, or T cells were the source of the cDNA or gDNA that made up the material.

Germline values: CDR1 SGHRS, CDR2 YFSETQ. V dropped 4 bases and J dropped 4 bases, with 8 bases sitting between them. CDR3 length: 12 residues. Original processing notes: Estimation of nucleated cell counts was performed using reference gene primer amplification. Profiled with immunoSEQ multiplex PCR; TCRdb holds only in-frame clones, not every one. V and J calls and clone size are given by that table; D and trimming were obtained from the DNA. The table lists about 230,000 clones, 83% of them singletons. V is TRBV5-1 and J is TRBJ1-1; possibly TRBD1 for D (6 bases). Sequencing was performed on peripheral blood. This TCR came from a man aged 35 to 55 with active or convalescent COVID-19. The CDR3 region is CASSRTATEAFF. The DNA of the CDR3 is TGCGCCAGCAGCCGGACAGCCACTGAAGCTTTCTTT. The full variable domain, its missing parts supplied by reference TRBV5-1 and TRBJ1-1, is KAGVTQTPRYLIKTRGQQVTLSCSPISGHRSVSWYQQTPGQGLQFLFEYFSETQRNKGNFPGRFSGRQFSNSRSEMNVSTLELGDSALYLCASSRTATEAFFGQGTRLTVV.